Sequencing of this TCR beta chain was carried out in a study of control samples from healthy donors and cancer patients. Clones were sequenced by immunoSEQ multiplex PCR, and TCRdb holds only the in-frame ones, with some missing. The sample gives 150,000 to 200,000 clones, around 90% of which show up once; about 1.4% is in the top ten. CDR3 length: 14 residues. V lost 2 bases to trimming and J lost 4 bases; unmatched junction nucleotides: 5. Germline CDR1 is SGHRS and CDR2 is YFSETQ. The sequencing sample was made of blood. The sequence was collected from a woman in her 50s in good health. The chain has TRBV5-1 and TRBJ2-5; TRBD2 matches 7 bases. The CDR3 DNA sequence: TGCGCCAGCAGCTTCGACCCGGGAGGAGAGACCCAGTACTTC. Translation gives CASSFDPGGETQYF.